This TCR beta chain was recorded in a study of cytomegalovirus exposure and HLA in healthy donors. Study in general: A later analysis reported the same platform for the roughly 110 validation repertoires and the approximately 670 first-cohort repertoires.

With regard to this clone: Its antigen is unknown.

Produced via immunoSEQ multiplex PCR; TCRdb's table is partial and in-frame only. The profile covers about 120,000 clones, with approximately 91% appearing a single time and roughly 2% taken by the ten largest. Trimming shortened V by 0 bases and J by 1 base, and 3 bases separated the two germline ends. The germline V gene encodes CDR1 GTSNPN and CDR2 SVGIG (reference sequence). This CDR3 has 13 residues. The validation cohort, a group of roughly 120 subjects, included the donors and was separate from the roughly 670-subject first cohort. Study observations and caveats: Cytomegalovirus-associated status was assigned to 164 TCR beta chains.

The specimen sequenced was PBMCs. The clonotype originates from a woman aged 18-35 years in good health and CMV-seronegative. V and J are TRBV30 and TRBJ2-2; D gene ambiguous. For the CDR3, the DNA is TGTGCCTGGAGTGTACAGAACACCGGGGAGCTGTTTTTT. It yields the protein CAWSVQNTGELFF. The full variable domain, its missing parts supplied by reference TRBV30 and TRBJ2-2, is SQTIHQWPATLVQPVGSPLSLECTVEGTSNPNLYWYRQAAGRGLQLLFYSVGIGQISSEVPQNLSASRPQDRQFILSSKKLLLSDSGFYLCAWSVQNTGELFFGEGSRLTVL.